This is a list of T cell receptor beta chains from one sample in a study of neurological immune-mediated disorders. One entry per CDR3 protein results from TCRdb running MiXCR on the 5' RACE reads. The sample gives about 55,000 distinct CDR3 sequences, 4% of which show up once; 1.9% is in the top ten. Material: CD4+ T cells from blood. Every receptor here comes from a woman aged 40 to 55 with multiple sclerosis. The CDR3 runs from the conserved cysteine through the conserved F or W. The D gene is left open where the match is weak. A clone size is listed for some rows: how often the clone was seen (once, few, many), or a class if it is expanded.

d_gene: .
j_gene: TRBJ2-1
v_gene: TRBV24-1
abundance: many
len: 14
CDR3nt: TGTGCCACCAGTCCAGCTGGGTTGTACAATGAGCAGTTCTTC
CDR3aa: CATSPAGLYNEQFF

d_gene: .
j_gene: TRBJ1-1
v_gene: TRBV5-1
abundance: many
len: 16
CDR3nt: TGCGCCAGCAGCTTCGTGGGGGGAAACTCAGTCACTGAAGCTTTCTTT
CDR3aa: CASSFVGGNSVTEAFF

d_gene: TRBD2
j_gene: TRBJ2-7
v_gene: TRBV20-1
abundance: many
len: 21
CDR3nt: TGCAGTGCTAGAGAGGTATCAAGACGGGGGACTAGCGGGGTGATATCCTACGAGCAGTACTTC
CDR3aa: CSAREVSRRGTSGVISYEQYF

d_gene: .
j_gene: TRBJ1-2
v_gene: TRBV5-5
abundance: many
len: 16
CDR3nt: TGTGCCAGCAGCCGGCTGGGGCAGGGAGGTAACTATGGCTACACCTTC
CDR3aa: CASSRLGQGGNYGYTF

d_gene: TRBD1
j_gene: TRBJ1-6
v_gene: TRBV10-3
abundance: many
len: 14
CDR3nt: TGTGCCATCAGCCAACAGGGGGCTGATTCACCCCTCCACTTT
CDR3aa: CAISQQGADSPLHF

d_gene: .
j_gene: TRBJ1-4
v_gene: TRBV4-1
abundance: many
len: 16
CDR3nt: TGCGCCAGCAGCCGCTCACAGGGATCAACTAATGAAAAACTGTTTTTT
CDR3aa: CASSRSQGSTNEKLFF

d_gene: .
j_gene: TRBJ2-3
v_gene: TRBV11-2
abundance: many
len: 14
CDR3nt: TGTGCCAGCAGCTTAGTCGAGTTCGGAGATACGCAGTATTTT
CDR3aa: CASSLVEFGDTQYF

d_gene: TRBD1
j_gene: TRBJ2-2
v_gene: TRBV24-1
abundance: .
len: 17
CDR3nt: TGTGCCACCAGTGATGGAGGACAGGTTGGGAACACCGGGGAGCTGTTTTTT
CDR3aa: CATSDGGQVGNTGELFF

d_gene: TRBD1
j_gene: TRBJ1-6
v_gene: TRBV12-3/TRBV12-4
abundance: many
len: 15
CDR3nt: TGTGCCAGCACCAAGGGGGGACAGGGGGGTTCACCCCTCCACTTT
CDR3aa: CASTKGGQGGSPLHF

d_gene: .
j_gene: TRBJ2-3
v_gene: TRBV29-1
abundance: many
len: 12
CDR3nt: TGCAGCGTTGAAAAGGGTACAGATACGCAGTATTTT
CDR3aa: CSVEKGTDTQYF

d_gene: TRBD1
j_gene: TRBJ2-6
v_gene: TRBV6-6
abundance: many
len: 21
CDR3nt: TGTGCCAGCAGCATCCGTACTTACAACAGGGGAAAGAGCTCTGGGGCCAACGTCCTGACTTTC
CDR3aa: CASSIRTYNRGKSSGANVLTF

d_gene: .
j_gene: TRBJ2-5
v_gene: TRBV10-3
abundance: medium-sized
len: 15
CDR3nt: TGTGCCATCAGTGACTCGGGACCAGGAGGGGAGACCCAGTACTTC
CDR3aa: CAISDSGPGGETQYF

d_gene: .
j_gene: TRBJ2-4
v_gene: TRBV11-2
abundance: many
len: 13
CDR3nt: TGTGCCAGCAGCTTCCCGGGGGCAGACATTCAGTACTTC
CDR3aa: CASSFPGADIQYF

d_gene: .
j_gene: TRBJ2-3
v_gene: TRBV5-1
abundance: many
len: 15
CDR3nt: TGCGCCAGCAGCTTGGAGGGCGGCTACACAGATACGCAGTATTTT
CDR3aa: CASSLEGGYTDTQYF

d_gene: .
j_gene: TRBJ2-1
v_gene: TRBV29-1
abundance: many
len: 13
CDR3nt: TGCAGCGTTGAGGGAGTACGAAACGATGAGCAGTTCTTC
CDR3aa: CSVEGVRNDEQFF

d_gene: .
j_gene: TRBJ2-1
v_gene: TRBV2
abundance: many
len: 13
CDR3nt: TGTGCCAGCAGTGAAGCCCTGAACAATGAGCAGTTCTTC
CDR3aa: CASSEALNNEQFF

d_gene: .
j_gene: TRBJ1-1
v_gene: TRBV5-4
abundance: few
len: 13
CDR3nt: TGTGCCAGCAGACTTAACCGAGGGACTGAAGCTTTCTTT
CDR3aa: CASRLNRGTEAFF

d_gene: .
j_gene: TRBJ2-1
v_gene: TRBV7-3
abundance: many
len: 16
CDR3nt: TGTGCCAGCAGCCTGACCGGGGGAACATCCTACAATGAGCAGTTCTTC
CDR3aa: CASSLTGGTSYNEQFF

d_gene: .
j_gene: TRBJ2-2
v_gene: TRBV18
abundance: .
len: 16
CDR3nt: TGTGCCAGCTCACCAGAGCTGGGGTCAGGCACCGGGGAGCTGTTTTTT
CDR3aa: CASSPELGSGTGELFF

d_gene: TRBD1
j_gene: TRBJ1-3
v_gene: TRBV6-5
abundance: .
len: 18
CDR3nt: TGTGCCAGCAGTTCGGACAGGCCCTCTTCTAGCTCTGGAAACACCATATATTTT
CDR3aa: CASSSDRPSSSSGNTIYF

d_gene: .
j_gene: TRBJ2-1
v_gene: TRBV15
abundance: many
len: 13
CDR3nt: TGTGCCACCAGCACTAACCTGGCCGACGAGCAGTTCTTC
CDR3aa: CATSTNLADEQFF

d_gene: TRBD1
j_gene: TRBJ1-1
v_gene: TRBV12-3/TRBV12-4
abundance: many
len: 14
CDR3nt: TGTGCCAGCAGGAAGGACAGGGTGAACACTGAAGCTTTCTTT
CDR3aa: CASRKDRVNTEAFF

d_gene: .
j_gene: TRBJ1-3
v_gene: TRBV10-3
abundance: many
len: 12
CDR3nt: TGTGCCATCAGCTCCAGGGGAAACACCATATATTTT
CDR3aa: CAISSRGNTIYF

d_gene: TRBD2
j_gene: TRBJ2-7
v_gene: TRBV4-1
abundance: many
len: 17
CDR3nt: TGCGCCAGCAGCCTTAAATGGGCTAGCGGGGGCCCGGGGGAGCAGTACTTC
CDR3aa: CASSLKWASGGPGEQYF

d_gene: TRBD1
j_gene: TRBJ1-6
v_gene: TRBV25-1
abundance: many
len: 15
CDR3nt: TGTGCCAGCAGTGACCCGGGACAGGGGAATTCACCCCTCCACTTT
CDR3aa: CASSDPGQGNSPLHF

d_gene: TRBD2
j_gene: TRBJ2-3
v_gene: TRBV7-8
abundance: many
len: 17
CDR3nt: TGTGCCAGCAGCTTAGCGATCAGAACTAGCGGGACAGATACGCAGTATTTT
CDR3aa: CASSLAIRTSGTDTQYF

d_gene: TRBD2
j_gene: TRBJ2-7
v_gene: TRBV12-3/TRBV12-4
abundance: many
len: 14
CDR3nt: TGTGCCAGCAGTTTTCGGCGGGGGGTTACCGAGCAGTACTTC
CDR3aa: CASSFRRGVTEQYF